This paragraph covers one TCR beta chain sequence. Cohorts were based on clinical histories the participants reported. CDR3 length equals 14 residues. Germline loops: CDR1 SGDLS, CDR2 YYNGEE. The trim removed 0 bases at V and 3 bases at J, leaving 3 bases unmatched. The data were obtained in a study of blood T cell repertoires in COVID-19. Turning to the study itself: T cells, B-cell-depleted T cells, or PBMCs supplied cDNA or gDNA.

TCRdb's table, derived via immunoSEQ multiplex PCR, lists solely in-frame clones and lacks some. The data contain around 300,000 clones, 90% of them singletons. The receptor comes from a woman aged 30 to 39 who had recovered from COVID-19. The chain links TRBV9 to TRBJ2-7, with TRBD1 matching 7 bases. Material for sequencing was PBMCs or T cells enriched from blood (not recorded which). The chain's CDR3 is CASSVEAGGYEQYF. Written as DNA, the CDR3 is TGTGCCAGCAGCGTAGAGGCAGGGGGCTACGAGCAGTACTTC.